The 21 T cell receptor beta chains below were found in one sample sequenced in a study of T cell responses to AZD1222 COVID-19 vaccine. The method was immunoSEQ multiplex PCR; TCRdb's version includes in-frame clones alone and lacks a portion of them. The profile shows 100,000 to 150,000 clones, 85% to 90% of them singletons. The starting material was peripheral blood, obtained on day 0 of AZD1222 vaccination. These TCRs come from an adult in good health.

The gene calls are TRBV6-6 and TRBJ2-5, with a possible D match to TRBD2 (5 bases). This CDR3 region has 14 residues. The V end lost 3 bases, the J end lost 2 bases, and 10 bases lay between the germline ends. Germline CDR1 is MNHNY and CDR2 is SVGAGI (reference sequence). CDR3 nucleotide sequence: TGTGCCAGCAGTTATAAACGGGAACAAGAGACCCAGTACTTC. Amino acids: CASSYKREQETQYF.

The J gene is TRBJ2-7, the V gene TRBV11-3, with TRBD1 matching 8 bases. This CDR3 is 14 amino acids long. CDR1 and CDR2 (germline): SGHNT, YENEEA. The V segment lost 5 bases and the J segment 6 bases; nucleotides outside the gene matches: 9. CDR3 residues: CASSRGQDSAEQYF. The CDR3 DNA reads TGTGCCAGCAGCCGGGGACAGGATAGCGCCGAGCAGTACTTC.

The V gene is TRBV3-1 (or the pseudogene TRBV3-2), the J gene TRBJ2-7; 8 nucleotides align to TRBD2. Germline CDR1 is LGHDT and CDR2 is YNNKEL (reference sequence). The length of the CDR3 is 14 residues. The V and J ends lost 3 bases and 6 bases, in that order; junction bases with no gene match: 7. As DNA, the CDR3 is TGTGCCAGCAGCCAGCCGGGGGGGGGACCCGAGCAGTACTTC. Translating it yields CASSQPGGGPEQYF.

V usage is TRBV6-6 and J usage is TRBJ1-2; 8 bases align to TRBD1. This CDR3 contains 16 residues. Germline CDR1 is MNHNY and CDR2 is SVGAGI (reference sequence). V dropped 6 bases and J dropped 5; count of bases not matched to a gene: 14. The CDR3 sequence: CASSPGGRGQQYGYTF. In DNA, the CDR3 is TGTGCCAGCAGCCCGGGCGGCAGGGGGCAACAGTATGGCTACACCTTC.

The chain employs TRBV27 and TRBJ1-1; D is unclear. Per the germline V gene, CDR1 is MNHEY and CDR2 is SMNVEV (reference sequence). The CDR3 spans 14 residues. V was shortened by 6 bases and J by 3 bases, with 14 bases between the two germline ends. For the CDR3, the DNA is TGTGCCAGCAGGCCCTCGGGGAGGTACACTGAAGCTTTCTTT. Its translation is CASRPSGRYTEAFF.

V gene TRBV5-5 combines with J gene TRBJ1-5; 7 bases are a match to TRBD1. V shed 4 bases and J 3 bases; nucleotides not matched to a gene: 7. Germline CDR1 and CDR2: SGHKS and YYEKEE (reference sequence). The CDR3 length is 15 residues. CDR3 protein: CASSEAGGFNQPQHF. For the CDR3, the DNA is TGTGCCAGCAGCGAGGCAGGGGGTTTCAATCAGCCCCAGCATTTT.

This clone was seen a handful of times. This sequence joins TRBV3-1 (or the pseudogene TRBV3-2) and TRBJ1-1; maybe TRBD1 (5 bases). The CDR3 runs 14 residues. Germline V gene sequence: CDR1 LGHDT, CDR2 YNNKEL (reference sequence). V was trimmed by 4 bases and J by 4 bases, leaving 13 bases between them. Here the CDR3 DNA reads TGTGCCAGCAGCCGAGCGACAGCGCCCACTGAAGCTTTCTTT. Amino acid sequence: CASSRATAPTEAFF.

This clone was detected only a few times. The gene calls are TRBV18 and TRBJ2-7; D gene ambiguous. This CDR3 has 13 residues. Germline V gives CDR1 KGHSH, CDR2 LQKENI. Trimming cost V 3 bases and J 11 bases, with 17 bases left between them. Here the CDR3 reads CASSPRQDLEKYF. As DNA, the CDR3 is TGTGCCAGCTCACCTCGCCAGGACCTCGAAAAGTACTTC.

The chain couples TRBV7-9 to TRBJ2-1; TRBD1 aligns across 9 bases. V gave up 6 bases and J gave up 3 bases; unmatched junction bases: 6. Germline CDR1 is SEHNR and CDR2 is FQNEAQ (reference sequence). This CDR3 comprises 15 residues. CDR3 sequence: CASSPDRGYYNEQFF. CDR3 DNA: TGTGCCAGCAGTCCGGACAGGGGATACTACAATGAGCAGTTCTTC. The variable domain in full, completed from reference TRBV7-9 and TRBJ2-1, reads DTGVSQNPRHKITKRGQNVTFRCDPISEHNRLYWYRQTLGQGPEFLTYFQNEAQLEKSRLLSDRFSAERPKGSFSTLEIQRTEQGDSAMYLCASSPDRGYYNEQFFGPGTRLTVL.

This clone was counted between two and nine times. The chain joins TRBV5-4 to TRBJ1-1; D might be TRBD1 (5 bases). The germline V and J ends were trimmed by 4 bases and 1 base, with 14 bases remaining between them. The CDR3 loop spans 15 amino acids. From germline, CDR1 is SGHNT and CDR2 YYREEE (reference sequence). The CDR3, as DNA: TGTGCCAGCAGCCCTGGGGGGACGGCGAACACTGAAGCTTTCTTT. Residues: CASSPGGTANTEAFF.

V gene TRBV3-1 (or the pseudogene TRBV3-2) combines with J gene TRBJ2-7, with D possibly being TRBD1 (5 bases). Germline loops: CDR1 LGHDT, CDR2 YNNKEL (reference sequence). The V and J ends lost 3 bases and 4 bases respectively, with 13 bases between them. This CDR3 contains 14 residues. For the CDR3, the DNA is TGTGCCAGCAGCCAGGACCCTCAGGGATACGAGCAGTACTTC. Translation: CASSQDPQGYEQYF.

This clone has just a few counts. The genes are TRBV15 and TRBJ1-3, with a weak D call TRBD1 (5 bases). The CDR3 contains 15 residues. V shed 1 base and J shed 1 base, with 8 bases lying between them. Germline V lookup: CDR1 LNHNV, CDR2 YYDKDF (reference sequence). The CDR3 protein is CATSRVRGSGNTIYF. In nucleotides, the CDR3 is TGTGCCACCAGCAGAGTAAGGGGATCTGGAAACACCATATATTTT.

The chain is built from TRBV6-1 and TRBJ1-5, with D hard to call. The CDR3 has 16 residues. The germline V and J ends were trimmed by 0 bases and 0 bases, with 9 bases remaining between them. Germline V gene sequence: CDR1 MNHNS, CDR2 SASEGT. The CDR3: CASSEALGISNQPQHF. The CDR3 DNA is TGTGCCAGCAGTGAAGCGCTGGGGATTAGCAATCAGCCCCAGCATTTT.

The chain is built from TRBV5-6 and TRBJ2-1; 8 nucleotides line up with TRBD1. There are 16 residues in the CDR3. V dropped 4 bases and J dropped 6; count of bases not matched to a gene: 12. Per the germline V gene, CDR1 is SGHDT and CDR2 is YYEEEE. CDR3 amino acids: CASSGMDRATSNEQFF. CDR3 DNA sequence: TGTGCCAGCAGCGGAATGGACAGGGCTACGTCCAATGAGCAGTTCTTC.

This chain links TRBV27 with TRBJ2-3; possibly TRBD1 or TRBD2 for D (5 bases each). The CDR3 is made up of 16 amino acids. V was shortened by 2 bases and J by 5 bases, with 17 bases between the two germline ends. CDR1 and CDR2 (germline): MNHEY, SMNVEV (reference sequence). CDR3 in amino acids: CASSLGGPPSQDTQYF. The CDR3 nucleotides read TGTGCCAGCAGTTTAGGGGGTCCCCCCTCACAAGATACGCAGTATTTT.

This clone was seen only once. The DNA for the CDR3 is TGTGCCAGCAGTCCGACAGGGGGCGATAATCAGCCCCAGCATTTT. Its translation is CASSPTGGDNQPQHF. The rearrangement uses TRBV3-1 (or the pseudogene TRBV3-2) and TRBJ1-5; TRBD1 aligns across 10 bases. V lost 6 bases to trimming and J lost 4 bases; unmatched junction nucleotides: 6. The germline V gene has CDR1 LGHDT and CDR2 YNNKEL (reference sequence). CDR3 length: 15 amino acids.

The V call is TRBV19, the J call TRBJ2-1, with TRBD1 identical over 9 bases. The CDR3 is made up of 12 amino acids. CDR1 and CDR2 (germline): LNHDA, SQIVND (reference sequence). Trimming at V came to 4 bases and at J to 9 bases, leaving 1 base not matched to a gene. CDR3 residues: CASSRQGVEQFF. The DNA for the CDR3 is TGTGCCAGTAGTAGACAGGGGGTTGAGCAGTTCTTC.

The chain links TRBV12-5 to TRBJ1-2; D is undetermined. Germline V CDR1 and CDR2: LGHNT, FRNRAP. This CDR3 contains 11 residues. Trimming took 8 bases from V and 2 from J, leaving 6 bases between them. CDR3 sequence (DNA): TGTGCTAGTAGTCGGAACTATGGCTACACCTTC. Protein: CASSRNYGYTF.

This clone is a singleton in its sample. The chain uses TRBV6-5 and TRBJ2-1; 7 bases are shared with TRBD2. CDR3 length: 14 amino acids. The J segment lost 3 bases and the V segment lost 6 bases, leaving 5 bases of the junction unmatched. Germline-derived CDR1 and CDR2 are MNHEY and SVGAGI. CDR3 DNA: TGTGCCAGCAGACTCGGGGGGAACTACAATGAGCAGTTCTTC. Its protein product is CASRLGGNYNEQFF.

The chain carries TRBV12-3 or TRBV12-4 and TRBJ1-2, with D tentatively TRBD1 (6 bases). This CDR3 is 12 amino acids long. V lost 3 bases and J lost 7, with 9 bases in between. CDR3 loop: CASSFWGAGYTF. The CDR3 DNA reads TGTGCCAGCAGTTTCTGGGGGGCTGGCTACACCTTC.

V is TRBV19 and J is TRBJ2-2, with 8 bases lining up with TRBD2. Looked up from germline, CDR1 is LNHDA and CDR2 is SQIVND (reference sequence). V gave up 6 bases and J gave up 2 bases; unmatched junction bases: 8. This CDR3 region has 16 residues. The CDR3 reads CASSNLAGANTGELFF. CDR3 coding DNA: TGTGCCAGTAGCAACCTAGCGGGTGCTAACACCGGGGAGCTGTTTTTT.